A selection of T cell receptor beta chains follows, all from one sample in a study of blood T cell repertoires in COVID-19. Some clones are missing from TCRdb's copy, which holds only in-frame ones; the method was immunoSEQ multiplex PCR. The sample yields more than 150,000 clones, roughly 74% seen once. Source material: peripheral blood. These receptors were taken from a woman at least 80 years old with acute or convalescent COVID-19. Both conserved end residues are part of each CDR3. Each record gives: clone size, J gene, V gene, D gene, CDR3 DNA, CDR3 protein. D genes are given only for firm matches. Clone size is shown for a subset of rows, as once, few, many or a class of expanded clone.

>.|TRBJ1-2|TRBV7-9|.
TGTGCCAGCACCAAGACGGGGGACTATGGCTACACCTTC
CASTKTGDYGYTF
>.|TRBJ2-5|TRBV29-1|TRBD1
TGCAGCGTTGAAGACTTTGGAGGGACAGGGGGAGAGACCCAGTACTTC
CSVEDFGGTGGETQYF
>.|TRBJ1-5|TRBV23-1|TRBD1
TGCGCCAGCAGTCAGGACAGGTATAGCAATCAGCCCCAGCATTTT
CASSQDRYSNQPQHF
>few|TRBJ2-5|TRBV30|.
TGTGCCTGGAAGGTTAGCGGCAAGGAGACCCAGTACTTC
CAWKVSGKETQYF
>.|TRBJ1-1|TRBV6-5|.
TGTGCCAGCAACAATGAACAGGCATCTGAAGCTTTCTTT
CASNNEQASEAFF
>few|TRBJ1-3|TRBV2|TRBD1
TGTGCCAGCAGGACACAGGGGCTCTACTCTGGAAACACCATATATTTT
CASRTQGLYSGNTIYF
>.|TRBJ2-7|TRBV9|TRBD1
TGTGCCAGCAGCGTTTCCGGGACAGGGGGGTACGAGCAGTACTTC
CASSVSGTGGYEQYF
>few|TRBJ2-7|TRBV28|TRBD2
TGTGCCACAGGGGTAGCGGGAGTGCGGTACGAGCAGTACTTC
CATGVAGVRYEQYF
>.|TRBJ1-2|TRBV5-1|TRBD1
TGCGCCAGCAGCCCAGGACAGGGGACAGGGTATGGCTACACCTTC
CASSPGQGTGYGYTF
>.|TRBJ2-2|TRBV15|.
TGTGCCACCAGCAGAGATTGGCAGGGTCGGGAGCTGTTTTTT
CATSRDWQGRELFF
>once|TRBJ2-7|TRBV4-2|.
TGTGCCAGCAGCCAAGACAGAGGGCGGGTCTCCTACGAGCAGTACTTC
CASSQDRGRVSYEQYF
>.|TRBJ2-3|TRBV7-9|TRBD1
TGTGCCAGCAGCTTAGGGCAGGGGGCGAGAGATACGCAGTATTTT
CASSLGQGARDTQYF
>.|TRBJ2-7|TRBV5-4|TRBD1
TGTGCCAGCAGCTTGGCGGGGACAGTCTACGAGCAGTACTTC
CASSLAGTVYEQYF
>few|TRBJ1-2|TRBV4-1|.
TGCGCCAGCAGCCAAGCCAGGGCTAACTATGGCTACACCTTC
CASSQARANYGYTF
>.|TRBJ1-5|TRBV10-2|.
TGCGCCAGCAGTGACCAGGGGAGGGTTAGCAATCAGCCCCAGCATTTT
CASSDQGRVSNQPQHF
>few|TRBJ1-1|TRBV5-4|.
TGTGCCAGCAGCCTGCCGGGGAACACTGAAGCTTTCTTT
CASSLPGNTEAFF
>.|TRBJ2-5|TRBV5-1|.
TGCGCCAGCAGCTTGGGGCGGTACCAAGAGACCCAGTACTTC
CASSLGRYQETQYF
>few|TRBJ1-2|TRBV4-1|.
TGCGCCAGCAGCCAGCCGTGGGAGATCTATGGCTACACCTTC
CASSQPWEIYGYTF
>.|TRBJ1-3|TRBV2|TRBD1
TGTGCCAGCAGTGGACAGGGGGCTGGAAACACCATATATTTT
CASSGQGAGNTIYF
>.|TRBJ1-5|TRBV30|.
TGTGCCTCCGCCGGAGGGCCTAATCAGCCCCAGCATTTT
CASAGGPNQPQHF
>.|TRBJ2-2|TRBV28|TRBD2
TGTGCCAGCTCGTGGGGGGGGACGAACACCGGGGAGCTGTTTTTT
CASSWGGTNTGELFF
>once|TRBJ2-2|TRBV11-2|TRBD1
TGTGCCAGCAGCCCAAGGGACAGGCGATTAGGGGAGCTGTTTTTT
CASSPRDRRLGELFF
>.|TRBJ1-5|TRBV20-1|.
TGCAGTGCTAGTGGGGGCACTCGGTATCCCCAGCATTTT
CSASGGTRYPQHF
>.|TRBJ1-1|TRBV28|.
TGTGCCAGCAGTTCGCCACAGGTGAACACTGAAGCTTTCTTT
CASSSPQVNTEAFF
>.|TRBJ1-1|TRBV6-1|TRBD1
TGTGCCAGCAGTGAATACAGGGGGGCTGAAGCTTTCTTT
CASSEYRGAEAFF
>.|TRBJ2-1|TRBV6-1|.
TGTGCCAGCAGTGAAGCTGGCGGCTACAATGAGCAGTTCTTC
CASSEAGGYNEQFF
>.|TRBJ2-1|TRBV11-2|.
TGTGCCAGCAGCCGAACAGGTCGTCGGGCTGAGCAGTTCTTC
CASSRTGRRAEQFF
>.|TRBJ1-1|TRBV5-6|.
TGTGCCAGCAGTCGTGACACAGCTGAAGCTTTCTTT
CASSRDTAEAFF
>once|TRBJ2-5|TRBV5-1|.
TGCGCCAGCAGCTTACGGGGGTCCCAAGAGACCCAGTACTTC
CASSLRGSQETQYF
>.|TRBJ2-7|TRBV5-6|TRBD1
TGTGCCAGCAGCTTTTGGACAGGGCCCTACGAGCAGTACTTC
CASSFWTGPYEQYF
>.|TRBJ2-5|TRBV2|TRBD1
TGTGCCAGCAGAGGGGGGACAGGGGGCCGGGAGACCCAGTACTTC
CASRGGTGGRETQYF